The source of this TCR beta chain is a study of T cell repertoires in cytomegalovirus infection. About the study: Public TCR beta signature analysis indicated the presence of both CMV infection and matching HLA type.

TCRdb fed the reads into MiXCR, producing one record per CDR3 protein. Of tens of thousands of distinct CDR3 sequences listed, about 44% are singletons. Germline V CDR1 and CDR2: SGHTA, FQGTGA. There are 12 residues in the CDR3. V shed 5 bases, J shed 7 bases, and the junction held 4 bases outside the gene matches. In regard to this clonotype: Its target is not known.

The sample in question was CD8+ T cells from cultured PBMCs, obtained from culture after CMV antigen stimulation. The receptor was derived from a human donor in good health (CMV status not recorded). Some clones in this sample may be carry-over from other donors' samples. The V gene is TRBV7-3, the J gene TRBJ1-1; 7 nucleotides line up with TRBD1. The CDR3 protein is CASSVGTVEAFF. In DNA, the CDR3 is TGTGCCAGCAGCGTCGGGACAGTTGAAGCTTTCTTT.